This TCR beta chain was identified during a study of cytomegalovirus exposure and HLA in healthy donors (dated by TCRdb to 2017 to 2019). With respect to the entire study: According to an earlier analysis of around 600 of the donors, about 180 million T cells yielded over 100 million unique TCR beta sequences and about 300 Gb of sequence data. Roughly 320 gigabases of sequencing data and around 88 million unique TCR sequences made up an early release that covered approximately 700 HLA-typed donors. The genetic ancestry cluster associated with self-reported Caucasian donors included over 65% of the roughly 400 genotyped donors. The study was designed to test whether signatures of past pathogen exposure could be identified by cataloging public T cell receptors. The T cell repertoires of 670 or so subjects were profiled by immunosequencing and related to cytomegalovirus serostatus. Along with the approximately 700-subject first cohort, a separate validation cohort of around 120 different subjects was used. To predict cytomegalovirus infection status, the study combined high-throughput TCR immunosequencing, statistical association of individual TCRs with disease status, and machine learning. To study patterns of TCR occurrence, a later analysis re-analyzed previously published TCR beta repertoires from 550 to 800 donors and added high-resolution HLA genotyping. Rather than using new phenotypic data, the later analysis identified candidate immune exposures from TCR beta sequences and from how often those sequences occurred across donors. An earlier analysis of 587 of the donors applied high-throughput TCR beta sequencing to assess whether each TCR beta V gene segment acted as functional or pseudogenic. Donor age, sex, ethnicity and CMV serostatus were collected together with the repertoire data. A later genetic analysis used genome-wide SNP genotypes for 398 of the 666 donors, treating that subset as a discovery cohort. Every repertoire in the discovery cohort had been generated on one and the same sequencing platform. Both class I and class II loci were covered by HLA typing, at four-digit resolution. Typing coverage differed by locus: A, B, C, DRB1 and DQB1 were typed in about 620-640 donors, DQA1 in approximately 520, DPA1 in around 600, and DPB1 in roughly 450. Four or five DR-DQ haplotypes were handled as single units for association and clustering, since linkage in the cohort was strong. On average, 235,054 unique TCR beta nucleotide sequences were sequenced per donor among about 400 genotyped donors of the cohort, with around 19% of those sequences being non-productive. Results and caveats for the whole study, not just this receptor: For the cohort, immune exposure information was limited to CMV serostatus. According to the authors, the approach could potentially be generalized to other disease states and immunological phenotypes. Most TCR sequences were observed very rarely across donors, whereas some public TCRs were present in many individuals. An association between a missense DCLRE1C variant and V-gene and J-gene trimming of TCR beta chains was found in a later genetic analysis and replicated in an independent cohort. Compared with the approximately 670-donor mean, donors in an Asian-associated ancestry cluster had fewer N-insertions in productive TCRs, according to a later genetic analysis. A further reported finding was that TCR beta sequences accurately predicted the HLA-A and HLA-B alleles for most subjects in the first cohort. A group of highly shared sequence variants was considered likely to be a technical artifact of the sequencing pipeline. The cohort was sequenced for TCR beta chains only, and without alpha or paired-chain data the features that could be detected were limited. A few of the identified cytomegalovirus-associated TCR beta chains were confirmed in vitro to be specific for cytomegalovirus antigens. Presence/absence analyses assumed roughly uniform sequencing depth across donors, an assumption that may not hold. In an earlier analysis of some 540 of the donors, most TCR beta V segments appeared in productive rearrangements about 87% or about 30% of the time, broadly matching IMGT annotations. The 87-base-pair reads could not distinguish some IMGT-functional V segments, including TRBV6-2 and TRBV6-3, so those segments were excluded. According to a later analysis, most CMV-associated TCR beta chains appeared to be HLA-restricted, and the HLA associations seemed to be driven largely by CMV exposure. When HLA alleles, especially DR and DQ, strongly co-occurred, TCR associations were difficult to assign to individual alleles. Correlated functional status among segregating V segments might be attributable to linkage disequilibrium, but an unknown experimental factor could not be ruled out. A total of roughly 160 TCR beta chains were listed by the study as associated with cytomegalovirus. HLA typing was unavailable for some donors at each locus, so association tests used only the typed subset. A later analysis found that HLA-associated TCR beta chains were more clonally expanded and had lower generation probabilities than equally common non-associated chains. According to a later analysis, TCR association rates differed among HLA loci, with DRB1 alleles showing the most associated TCRs and HLA-C alleles showing the fewest. A later analysis associated 16,951 TCR beta sequences with specific HLA alleles at a false discovery rate of 0.05. Because counts were too low, roughly 18 rarely observed V segments, including chromosome 9 orphons, were left out of the earlier analysis of about 500 of the donors. The classifier was reported to diagnose cytomegalovirus status with high specificity and sensitivity in both the original and validation cohorts. A later analysis reported that several top co-occurrence clusters appeared linked to parvovirus B19, influenza, CMV and Epstein-Barr virus.

The cohort consisted of some 670 healthy bone marrow donors. All cohort members were sampled while nominally healthy, although unrecorded immune exposures were likely present. The donor was CMV seropositive and was included in the group of approximately 310 seropositive cohort members. Every donor gave a peripheral blood sample, and the peripheral blood mononuclear cells from that sample were used for TCR beta sequencing. Genomic DNA was extracted from the blood cell samples with the Qiagen DNeasy Blood Extraction Kit. A note on this clone: The antigen it binds to is not known. The sample holds no much larger clone one base away, and base qualities are not on file.

From the cysteine through the phenylalanine, the CDR3 covers 15 amino acids. The entry retains the CDR3 DNA only, 45 bases that are in frame from base 1. V is trimmed back by 5 bases and J by 2 bases, and the junction contains 5 bases that no gene match accounts for. CDR1 SEHNR and CDR2 FQNEAQ are derived from the germline V gene (reference sequence). The library was made by the immunoSEQ multiplex PCR assay. For the multiplex PCR, a mixture combining 60 forward primers for TCR Vbeta segments and 13 reverse primers for TCR Jbeta segments was used. A multiplex PCR assay on genomic DNA amplified the CDR3 region of rearranged TCR beta genes. The amplified TCR beta libraries were sequenced on the Illumina HiSeq System as 87-base-pair reads. Regarding the original processing steps: Across the 500 to 700 repertoires, a later analysis counted 78 million or so unique TCR beta chains, around 11 million of which were shared by at least two donors. Raw reads were error-corrected and collapsed into unique sequences by a nearest-neighbor algorithm in which closely related sequences were merged to remove PCR and sequencing errors. Alignment of CDR3 sequences to IMGT reference sequences was used to assign V, D and J gene segments. For a sequence to be retained, at least a six-nucleotide match to both a V gene segment and a J gene segment was required. A rearrangement was called productive if the CDR3 had no stop codons and remained in frame with V and J, and every other rearrangement was called non-productive. CDR3 was defined by IMGT convention, running from the second conserved V-encoded cysteine to the conserved J-encoded phenylalanine. The earlier analysis of roughly 590 of the donors excluded any sequence lacking an unambiguous match to a single V gene segment. An earlier analysis of some 610 of the donors called V segments functional above 56.7% productive rearrangements and segregating when the between-donor standard deviation exceeded 5%. A statistical classification framework was built for diagnosing cytomegalovirus status from the catalog of TCR beta chain sequences. In a later analysis, TCR nucleotide sequences were compared against IMGT/GENE-DB human TR gene sequences so that V and J genes could be assigned. In a later analysis, CDR3 sequences and most-parsimonious VDJ recombination scenarios were assigned using the TCRdist pipeline. In a later analysis, every TCR beta chain was defined by the combination of its CDR3 amino acid sequence and its V-gene family, and reads without a unique V-gene family were dropped. A later analysis removed 500 to 650 highly shared, low-generation-probability nucleotide sequences to deal with suspected cross-contamination and a sequencing artifact. In a later analysis, a clonal expansion index was calculated for each public chain from normalized within-repertoire ranks of inferred template counts. Generation probabilities in a later analysis came from a VDJ recombination model fitted to out-of-frame rearrangements, and those results were checked against IGoR. A later analysis scored TCR-TCR, TCR-HLA and TCR-CMV co-occurrence with hypergeometric tests, applying a repertoire-size bias correction to TCR pairs. A later analysis estimated false discovery rates by permuting HLA or CMV assignments 20 times. A later analysis grouped co-occurring TCRs with DBSCAN, adding TCRdist sequence similarity when clustering within HLA-allele-positive subsets. For co-occurrence clustering, repertoires with fewer than 30,000 or more than 120,000 public chains were excluded, along with four to six repertoires with anomalous nucleotide sharing. TCRdb took this table from immuneACCESS and kept in-frame rearrangements with V and J called. Such tables lack part of the clones; where checked against another copy, unresolved V genes explain under half of the gap, and the rest is unexplained. V, J and clone size are those of that table, while D and trimming were read from the DNA. This sample has 180,000 or so clones in its table, and around 86% of those were observed once. Of the sample, 6.5% falls within the top ten clones.

Sequencing used PBMCs. The source of this sequence is a woman between 45 and 65 years old in good health and CMV-seropositive. This sequence uses TRBV7-9 and TRBJ2-3, and 9 bases in between align with TRBD2. The DNA reads as follows: TGTGCCAGCAGCCCGGGACTAGCTAACACAGATACGCAGTATTTT. Its protein is CASSPGLANTDTQYF. When the CDR3 is completed using the reference TRBV7-9 and TRBJ2-3 genes on either side, the full variable domain is DTGVSQNPRHKITKRGQNVTFRCDPISEHNRLYWYRQTLGQGPEFLTYFQNEAQLEKSRLLSDRFSAERPKGSFSTLEIQRTEQGDSAMYLCASSPGLANTDTQYFGPGTRLTVL.